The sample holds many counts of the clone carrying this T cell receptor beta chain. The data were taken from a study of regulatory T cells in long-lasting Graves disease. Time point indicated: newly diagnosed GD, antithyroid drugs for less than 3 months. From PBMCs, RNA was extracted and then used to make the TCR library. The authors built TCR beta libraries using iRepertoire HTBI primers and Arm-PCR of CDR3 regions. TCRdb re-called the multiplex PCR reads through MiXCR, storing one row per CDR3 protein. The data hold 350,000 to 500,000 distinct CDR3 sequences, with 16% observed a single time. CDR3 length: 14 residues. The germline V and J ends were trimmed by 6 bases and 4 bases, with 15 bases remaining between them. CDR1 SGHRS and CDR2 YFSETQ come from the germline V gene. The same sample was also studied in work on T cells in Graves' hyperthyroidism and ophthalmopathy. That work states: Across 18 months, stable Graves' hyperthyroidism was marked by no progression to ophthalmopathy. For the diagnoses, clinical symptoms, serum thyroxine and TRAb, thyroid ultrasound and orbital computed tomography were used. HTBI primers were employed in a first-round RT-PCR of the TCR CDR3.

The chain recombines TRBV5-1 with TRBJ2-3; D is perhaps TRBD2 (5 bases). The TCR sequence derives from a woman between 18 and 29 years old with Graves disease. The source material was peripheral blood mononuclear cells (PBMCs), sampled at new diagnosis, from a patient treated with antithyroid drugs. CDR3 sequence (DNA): TGCGCCAGCATTGGGCCCGGAGGTCCAGATACGCAGTATTTT. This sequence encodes CASIGPGGPDTQYF.